This is a list of T cell receptor beta chains from one sample in a study of blood T cell repertoires in COVID-19. Sequencing used immunoSEQ multiplex PCR; TCRdb keeps in-frame clones, though not all of them. The sample yields fewer than 80,000 clones, around nine tenths seen once. The material sequenced was peripheral blood. The source of these receptors is a woman of 80 years or more with active or convalescent COVID-19. CDR3s include the opening cysteine and the closing phenylalanine or tryptophan. D genes are given only for firm matches. Clone size is not always given. Where it is, it says once, few, many or a class for expanded clones.

>.|TRBJ2-7|TRBV27|TRBD1|15
TGTGCCAGCAGTTTCGGGACAGGGGGCGGCTACGAGCAGTACTTC
CASSFGTGGGYEQYF
>.|TRBJ1-1|TRBV28|.|11
TGTGCCAGCAGTTTACGCACTGAAGCTTTCTTT
CASSLRTEAFF
>.|TRBJ1-5|TRBV11-2|.|13
TGTGCCAGCAGCTTAGTTGAGGATCAGCCCCAGCATTTT
CASSLVEDQPQHF
>.|TRBJ1-6|TRBV12-3/TRBV12-4|.|13
TGTGCCAGCAGTTTAGCCGGTAGGGGGCCCCTCCACTTT
CASSLAGRGPLHF
>.|TRBJ1-2|TRBV28|.|13
TGTGCCATCAAACCCGGCCGCGGTTACGGCTACACCTTC
CAIKPGRGYGYTF
>.|TRBJ1-1|TRBV2|TRBD1|16
TGTGCCAGCCCCGGTCGGGACAGGGGAGGGAACACTGAAGCTTTCTTT
CASPGRDRGGNTEAFF
>.|TRBJ2-1|TRBV4-3|TRBD1|17
TGCGCCAGCAGCCAAGAAACGGGACAGGGTTCCTACAATGAGCAGTTCTTC
CASSQETGQGSYNEQFF
>.|TRBJ2-5|TRBV6-2/TRBV6-3|.|14
TGTGCCAGCAGTTATACCGGTGCTCGGGAGACCCAGTACTTC
CASSYTGARETQYF
>once|TRBJ1-6|TRBV14|.|14
TGTGCCAGCAGCCGGGCTTCCTATAATTCACCCCTCCACTTT
CASSRASYNSPLHF
>.|TRBJ1-2|TRBV6-6|.|15
TGTGCCAGCAGTTTCAAGACACCGGTCGTATATGGCTACACCTTC
CASSFKTPVVYGYTF
>.|TRBJ1-5|TRBV11-2|.|14
TGTGCCAGCTCTGGTCTGGGAGGTTATCAGCCCCAGCATTTT
CASSGLGGYQPQHF
>.|TRBJ1-5|TRBV10-3|.|13
TGTGCCACAGGACAGACTAGCAATCAGCCCCAGCATTTT
CATGQTSNQPQHF
>once|TRBJ2-3|TRBV10-3|.|17
TGTGCCCACCGGGTTGGGGCACAGGGCCGGGACACAGATACGCAGTATTTT
CAHRVGAQGRDTDTQYF
>.|TRBJ2-5|TRBV9|TRBD1|15
TGTGCCAGCAGCGTAGGGGCAGGGGGCAGGGAGACCCAGTACTTC
CASSVGAGGRETQYF
>.|TRBJ2-5|TRBV6-5|TRBD2|15
TGTGCCAGCACCAGCGGGGGCGGGGGAGGAGAGACCCAGTACTTC
CASTSGGGGGETQYF
>.|TRBJ2-3|TRBV3-1/TRBV3-2|.|16
TGTGCCAGCAGCCAAGATCCGGGGTTGGGTACAGATACGCAGTATTTT
CASSQDPGLGTDTQYF
>.|TRBJ1-1|TRBV4-3|TRBD1|16
TGCGCCAGCAGCCAAAACCGGGACAGGGGGGAGACTGAAGCTTTCTTT
CASSQNRDRGETEAFF
>.|TRBJ1-4|TRBV2|.|14
TGTGCCAGCAGGGACACTTTAACTAATGAAAAACTGTTTTTT
CASRDTLTNEKLFF
>.|TRBJ2-7|TRBV7-7|.|15
TGTGCCAGCAGCTTAGCGGCGGGACTGACCTACGAGCAGTACTTC
CASSLAAGLTYEQYF
>.|TRBJ1-3|TRBV7-9|.|16
TGTGCCAGCAGTCCTCCTAACAGGAACTCTGGAAACACCATATATTTT
CASSPPNRNSGNTIYF
>.|TRBJ2-6|TRBV28|.|14
TGTGCCAGCAGTTTAACTACCGGGGCCAACGTCCTGACTTTC
CASSLTTGANVLTF
>.|TRBJ1-6|TRBV6-4|TRBD1|15
TGTGCCAGCAGTGACTCGGACAGGGGTAATTCACCCCTCCACTTT
CASSDSDRGNSPLHF
>.|TRBJ2-7|TRBV5-1|.|14
TGCGCCAGCAGCTTGGACGGGGTGACCTACGAGCAGTACTTC
CASSLDGVTYEQYF
>.|TRBJ1-2|TRBV4-1|.|13
TGCGCCAGCAGCCAAGGTAGGGGCTATGGCTACACCTTC
CASSQGRGYGYTF
>.|TRBJ1-1|TRBV27|TRBD1|15
TGTGCCAGCAGACTGGACAGGGCCAGGGACACTGAAGCTTTCTTT
CASRLDRARDTEAFF
>.|TRBJ1-4|TRBV9|TRBD1|15
TGTGCCAGCAGCGTGGGACAGGGGGCACAAGAAAAACTGTTTTTT
CASSVGQGAQEKLFF
>.|TRBJ2-2|TRBV4-3|.|15
TGCGCCAGCAGCCAAGTTCCCAGGGGAACCGGGGAGCTGTTTTTT
CASSQVPRGTGELFF
>.|TRBJ2-7|TRBV28|TRBD2|15
TGTGCCAGCAGTTTATCTGGGACTAGCGGCTACGAGCAGTACTTC
CASSLSGTSGYEQYF
>once|TRBJ2-1|TRBV18|TRBD2|16
TGTGCCAGCTCCCTCATTAGCGGGGGGGCACCCAATGAGCAGTTCTTC
CASSLISGGAPNEQFF
>few|TRBJ2-6|TRBV7-7|.|17
TGTGCCAGCAGCTTATATGGGCAGGGGCCTGGGGCCAACGTCCTGACTTTC
CASSLYGQGPGANVLTF
>.|TRBJ2-7|TRBV11-2|TRBD1|13
TGTGCCAGCAGCCCGGACAGGACCTACGAGCAGTACTTC
CASSPDRTYEQYF
>.|TRBJ2-2|TRBV5-1|.|15
TGCGCCAGCAGCTCGGGACACCCGAACACCGGGGAGCTGTTTTTT
CASSSGHPNTGELFF
>.|TRBJ2-7|TRBV3-1/TRBV3-2|.|12
TGTGCCAGCAGCCTTAGCGTCTACGAGCAGTACTTC
CASSLSVYEQYF
>.|TRBJ1-5|TRBV24-1|.|14
TGTGCCACCAGTGAAACAGGCGTCAATCAGCCCCAGCATTTT
CATSETGVNQPQHF
>.|TRBJ1-2|TRBV6-5|.|14
TGTGCCAGCAGCCCCGGATGGGGGCCGGATGGCTACACCTTC
CASSPGWGPDGYTF
>.|TRBJ1-5|TRBV28|TRBD1|15
TGTGCCAGCAGTCCAGAAGACAGGGGGCGTCAGCCCCAGCATTTT
CASSPEDRGRQPQHF
>.|TRBJ2-2|TRBV19|TRBD1|17
TGTGCCAGTAGTAGCTACCGACAGGGGCTAAACACCGGGGAGCTGTTTTTT
CASSSYRQGLNTGELFF
>.|TRBJ1-5|TRBV24-1|TRBD1|16
TGTGCCACCAGTGAGTCCGGGACAGGGCAAAGTCGGCCCCAGCATTTT
CATSESGTGQSRPQHF
>.|TRBJ2-1|TRBV6-2/TRBV6-3|TRBD2|16
TGTGCCAGCAGTTACCTAGCGGGGGGGCCCTACAATGAGCAGTTCTTC
CASSYLAGGPYNEQFF
>many|TRBJ2-5|TRBV21-1|.|14
TGTGCCAGCAGCTCATGGACTAGCGGTAAGACCCAGTACTTC
CASSSWTSGKTQYF
>once|TRBJ2-4|TRBV7-2|TRBD2|17
TGTGCCAGCAGCTCGTCGACTAGCGGGGGGAAGGGAAACATTCAGTACTTC
CASSSSTSGGKGNIQYF
>.|TRBJ2-3|TRBV6-6|.|16
TGTGCCAGCAGTTGGGGGCATCACAGGGGCACAGATACGCAGTATTTT
CASSWGHHRGTDTQYF
>.|TRBJ1-6|TRBV27|.|15
TGTGCCAGCAGTCCCATGCAGGTCTATAATTCACCCCTCCACTTT
CASSPMQVYNSPLHF
>.|TRBJ2-7|TRBV7-9|TRBD1|15
TGTGCCAGCAGCGCCCCGGGACAGGGGACCTACGAGCAGTACTTC
CASSAPGQGTYEQYF
>once|TRBJ2-5|TRBV6-5|TRBD1|15
TGTGCCAGCAGTAAGGACAGGGGTGGGGAAGAGACCCAGTACTTC
CASSKDRGGEETQYF
>.|TRBJ1-1|TRBV28|.|15
TGTGCCAGCAGTTTAGAAGGGGGAGGGGTCACTGAAGCTTTCTTT
CASSLEGGGVTEAFF
>.|TRBJ1-1|TRBV12-3/TRBV12-4|.|13
TGTGCCAGCAGTTTGGCAGGGGCACCTGAAGCTTTCTTT
CASSLAGAPEAFF
>once|TRBJ1-2|TRBV4-1|.|16
TGCGCCAGCAGCCAGGGCGCAGGGTTCTCCGGCTATGGCTACACCTTC
CASSQGAGFSGYGYTF
>.|TRBJ1-2|TRBV28|.|15
TGTGCCAGCAGTTTAAGCGCGGAGTTGAACTATGGCTACACCTTC
CASSLSAELNYGYTF
>.|TRBJ2-2|TRBV5-4|.|14
TGTGCCAGCAGCTTGGGTGCCGGGACCGGGGAGCTGTTTTTT
CASSLGAGTGELFF
>once|TRBJ1-2|TRBV6-2/TRBV6-3|.|17
TGTGCCAGCAGTTACAGGCAGAACCCAAACTACCTCTATGGCTACACCTTC
CASSYRQNPNYLYGYTF
>.|TRBJ1-5|TRBV30|.|16
TGTGCCTGGAGTGCATCCCTTGGGGCAGGCCGGCAGCCCCAGCATTTT
CAWSASLGAGRQPQHF
>.|TRBJ2-2|TRBV29-1|TRBD2|12
TGCAGCACCCCAGCGGGAACCGGGGAGCTGTTTTTT
CSTPAGTGELFF